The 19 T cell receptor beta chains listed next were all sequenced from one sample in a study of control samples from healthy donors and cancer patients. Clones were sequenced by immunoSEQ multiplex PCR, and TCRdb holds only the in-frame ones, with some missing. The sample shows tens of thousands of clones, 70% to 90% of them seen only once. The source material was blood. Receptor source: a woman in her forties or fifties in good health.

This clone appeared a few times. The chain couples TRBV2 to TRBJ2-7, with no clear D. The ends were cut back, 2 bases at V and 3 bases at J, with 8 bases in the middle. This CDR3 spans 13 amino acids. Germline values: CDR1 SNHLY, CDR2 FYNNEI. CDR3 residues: CASSEPFDYEQYF. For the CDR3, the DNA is TGTGCCAGCAGTGAACCCTTTGACTACGAGCAGTACTTC.

CDR3 protein: CASRTGGTDGYTF. The CDR3 DNA reads TGTGCCAGCAGAACGGGGGGGACAGATGGCTACACCTTC. The chain carries TRBV6-6 and TRBJ1-2; 7 nucleotides align to TRBD1. Germline-derived CDR1 and CDR2 are MNHNY and SVGAGI (reference sequence). V trimming: 6 bases; J trimming: 6 bases; junction bases outside the gene matches: 7. The CDR3 spans 13 residues.

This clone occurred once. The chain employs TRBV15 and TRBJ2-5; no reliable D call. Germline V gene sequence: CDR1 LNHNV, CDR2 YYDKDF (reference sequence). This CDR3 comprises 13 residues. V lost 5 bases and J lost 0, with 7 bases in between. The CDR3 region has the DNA TGTGCCACCAGCCAAATGTACCAAGAGACCCAGTACTTC. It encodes CATSQMYQETQYF.

The CDR3 DNA sequence: TGTGCCAGCAGTCGTGGCACAGCGAGGCCACATGGCTACACCTTC. The encoded protein is CASSRGTARPHGYTF. V is TRBV5-5 and J is TRBJ1-2; no clear D. Germline V gives CDR1 SGHKS, CDR2 YYEKEE (reference sequence). This CDR3 spans 15 amino acids. The V end lost 5 bases, the J end lost 6 bases, and 20 bases lay between the germline ends.

CDR3: CASSLQGLGSPLHF. The CDR3 DNA follows: TGTGCCAGCAGCTTACAGGGGCTTGGTTCACCCCTCCACTTT. The chain combines TRBV5-4 with TRBJ1-6; 7 bases map to TRBD1. Germline lookup yields CDR1 SGHNT and CDR2 YYREEE (reference sequence). V was pared by 2 bases and J by 9 bases, with 5 bases of the junction left unmatched. The CDR3 has 14 residues.

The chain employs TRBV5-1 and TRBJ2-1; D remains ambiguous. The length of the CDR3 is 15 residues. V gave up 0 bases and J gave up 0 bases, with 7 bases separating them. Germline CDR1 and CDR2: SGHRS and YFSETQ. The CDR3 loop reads CASSLAHSSYNEQFF. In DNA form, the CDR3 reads TGCGCCAGCAGCTTGGCCCACAGCTCCTACAATGAGCAGTTCTTC.

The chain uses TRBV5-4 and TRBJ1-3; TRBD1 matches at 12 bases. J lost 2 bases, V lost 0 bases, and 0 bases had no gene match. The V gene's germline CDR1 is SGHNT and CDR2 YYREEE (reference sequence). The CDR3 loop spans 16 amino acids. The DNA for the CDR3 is TGTGCCAGCAGCTTGGGGGACAGGGGGCCTGGAAACACCATATATTTT. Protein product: CASSLGDRGPGNTIYF.

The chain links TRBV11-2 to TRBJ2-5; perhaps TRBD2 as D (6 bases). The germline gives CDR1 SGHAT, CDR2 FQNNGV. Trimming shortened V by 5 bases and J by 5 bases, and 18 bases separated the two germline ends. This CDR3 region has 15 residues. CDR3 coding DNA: TGTGCCAGCAGCCCCCAGCGGGTCGACGGGGAGACCCAGTACTTC. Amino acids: CASSPQRVDGETQYF.

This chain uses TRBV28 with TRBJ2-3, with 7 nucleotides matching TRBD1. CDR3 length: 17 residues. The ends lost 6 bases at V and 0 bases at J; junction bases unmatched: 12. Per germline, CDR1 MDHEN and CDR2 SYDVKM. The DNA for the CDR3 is TGTGCCAGCAGGGACGTCACCGGGACAGTAAGCACAGATACGCAGTATTTT. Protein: CASRDVTGTVSTDTQYF.

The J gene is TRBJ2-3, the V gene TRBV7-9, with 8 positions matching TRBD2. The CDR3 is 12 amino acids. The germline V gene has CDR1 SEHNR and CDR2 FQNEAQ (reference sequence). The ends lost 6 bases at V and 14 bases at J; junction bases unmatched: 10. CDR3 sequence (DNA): TGTGCCAGCAGAGAAAGCGGGGGCGAGCCGTATTTT. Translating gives CASRESGGEPYF.

The CDR3 bases are TGTGCCAGCAGCCGACAGGGGGCAAATAACTATGGCTACACCTTC. Translated, it gives CASSRQGANNYGYTF. The chain employs TRBV9 and TRBJ1-2, with 10 bases that match TRBD1. Germline trimming cut 4 bases from V and 1 base from J; bases unmatched to any gene: 4. The germline V gene has CDR1 SGDLS and CDR2 YYNGEE. The CDR3 runs 15 residues.

The CDR3 is CASSSGRRGGAYEQYF. CDR3 DNA sequence: TGTGCCAGCAGCTCGGGACGTCGAGGGGGCGCGTACGAGCAGTACTTC. V is TRBV7-2 and J is TRBJ2-7; 7 bases match TRBD1. V lost 4 bases to trimming and J lost 4 bases; unmatched junction nucleotides: 13. CDR3 size: 16 residues. The V gene's germline CDR1 is SGHTA and CDR2 FQGNSA.

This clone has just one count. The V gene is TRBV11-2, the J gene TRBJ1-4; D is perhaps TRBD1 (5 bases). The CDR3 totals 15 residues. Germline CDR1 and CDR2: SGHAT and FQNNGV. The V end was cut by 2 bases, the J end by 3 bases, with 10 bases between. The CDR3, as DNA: TGTGCCAGCAGCTTAATGGGGGGGGCTAATGAAAAACTGTTTTTT. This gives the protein CASSLMGGANEKLFF.

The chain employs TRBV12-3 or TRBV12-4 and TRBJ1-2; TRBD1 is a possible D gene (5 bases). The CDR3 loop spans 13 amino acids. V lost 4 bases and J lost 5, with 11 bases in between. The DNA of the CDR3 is TGTGCCAGCAGTTCTCGACAGTATTATGGCTACACCTTC. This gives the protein CASSSRQYYGYTF.

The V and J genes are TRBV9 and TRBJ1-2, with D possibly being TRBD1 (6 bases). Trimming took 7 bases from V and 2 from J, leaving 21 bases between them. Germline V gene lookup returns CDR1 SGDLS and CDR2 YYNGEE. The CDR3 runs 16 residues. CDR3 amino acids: CASARQDIGTNYGYTF. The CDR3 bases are TGTGCCAGCGCGAGACAGGACATAGGAACCAACTATGGCTACACCTTC.

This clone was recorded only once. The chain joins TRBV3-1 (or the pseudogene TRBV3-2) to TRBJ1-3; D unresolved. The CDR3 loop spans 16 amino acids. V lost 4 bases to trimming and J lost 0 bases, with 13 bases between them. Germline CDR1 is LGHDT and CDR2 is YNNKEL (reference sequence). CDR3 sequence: CASSRLTDYSGNTIYF. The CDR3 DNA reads TGTGCCAGCAGCCGCTTGACGGACTACTCTGGAAACACCATATATTTT.

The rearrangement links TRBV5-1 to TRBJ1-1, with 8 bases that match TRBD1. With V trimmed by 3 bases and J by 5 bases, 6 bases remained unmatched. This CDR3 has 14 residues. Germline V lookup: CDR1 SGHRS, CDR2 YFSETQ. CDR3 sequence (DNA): TGCGCCAGCAGCTCGGACAGGGTTGGGACTGAAGCTTTCTTT. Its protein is CASSSDRVGTEAFF. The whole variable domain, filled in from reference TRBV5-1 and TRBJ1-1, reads KAGVTQTPRYLIKTRGQQVTLSCSPISGHRSVSWYQQTPGQGLQFLFEYFSETQRNKGNFPGRFSGRQFSNSRSEMNVSTLELGDSALYLCASSSDRVGTEAFFGQGTRLTVV.

CDR3 nucleotide sequence: TGTGCCAGCAGTTCCATGGGGCGGGGCTTGGGGCCCCAGCATTTT. Residues: CASSSMGRGLGPQHF. This chain uses TRBV27 with TRBJ1-5; tentative D call: TRBD1 (5 bases). V lost 4 bases to trimming and J lost 9 bases, with 19 bases between them. This CDR3 has 15 residues. The germline V gene has CDR1 MNHEY and CDR2 SMNVEV (reference sequence).

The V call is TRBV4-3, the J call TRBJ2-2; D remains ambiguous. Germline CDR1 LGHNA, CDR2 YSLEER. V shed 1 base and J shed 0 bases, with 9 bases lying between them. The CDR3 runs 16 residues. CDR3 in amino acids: CASSQGLQANTGELFF. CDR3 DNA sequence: TGCGCCAGCAGCCAAGGCTTGCAAGCGAACACCGGGGAGCTGTTTTTT.